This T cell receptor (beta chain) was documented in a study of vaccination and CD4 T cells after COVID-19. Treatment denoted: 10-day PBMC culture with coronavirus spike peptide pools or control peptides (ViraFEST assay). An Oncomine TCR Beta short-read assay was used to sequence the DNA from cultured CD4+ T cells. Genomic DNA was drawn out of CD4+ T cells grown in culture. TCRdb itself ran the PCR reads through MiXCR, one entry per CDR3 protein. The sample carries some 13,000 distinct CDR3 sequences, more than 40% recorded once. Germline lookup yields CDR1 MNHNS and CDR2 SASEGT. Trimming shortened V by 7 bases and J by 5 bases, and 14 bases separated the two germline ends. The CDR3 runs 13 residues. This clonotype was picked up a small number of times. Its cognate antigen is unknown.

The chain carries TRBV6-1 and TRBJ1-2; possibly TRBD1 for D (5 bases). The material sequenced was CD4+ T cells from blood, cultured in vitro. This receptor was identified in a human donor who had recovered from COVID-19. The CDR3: CASIPREGYGYTF. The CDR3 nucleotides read TGTGCCAGCATCCCCAGGGAGGGTTATGGCTACACCTTC.